This T cell receptor beta chain was recovered during a study of blood T cells in healthy people across ages (dated by TCRdb to 2013 to 2016). Regarding the complete study: Template switching captured roughly one uniquely barcoded TCR beta cDNA molecule per two T cells in model experiments. The study measured age-related changes in TCR beta repertoire diversity using deep sequencing normalized with unique cDNA molecular identifiers. The donors were split into four age groups: young (average 16 years), middle-aged (around 37), aged (more than 60) and long-lived (roughly 86). To avoid experimental bias, donors of different ages were spread randomly across the sequencing lanes. For two donors (one aged 18 to 29 and one aged 80 or older), the study analyzed two additional independent replicas of 1 million unique cDNA reads from the same blood draw.

As encoded in the germline V gene (reference sequence), CDR1 is DFQATT while CDR2 is SNEGSKA. There are 14 amino acids in the CDR3, from cysteine to phenylalanine inclusive. Only CDR3 DNA is held: 42 bases, read in frame from base 1. The germline V and J ends show losses of 6 bases and 1 base respectively, and no gene match explains 1 base of the junction. This clonotype was observed a handful of times. What this receptor recognizes is not known. There are no base qualities to consult, and no much larger clone falls within one base. The roughly 39 donors, aged about 6 to 95 years, were systemically healthy Caucasian individuals from Russia. Each donor gave about 9.7 milliliters of peripheral blood, drawn into EDTA-treated Vacutainer tubes. PBMCs were isolated by Ficoll-Paque density-gradient centrifugation, with at least 6 million obtained per sample. Total RNA was extracted from PBMCs with Trizol reagent, with at least 6 micrograms obtained per sample. Naive CD45RAhigh/CD27high T cell percentages were measured by flow cytometry on a PBMC aliquot from every donor.

The library was produced with 5' RACE. Sequencer: Illumina HiSeq 2500. A second PCR of roughly 7 to 11 cycles was performed with a sample-barcoded 5' primer and a J-beta primer mix. A unique molecular identifier was introduced onto each TCR beta cDNA molecule by a template-switch 5' adaptor carrying 12 random nucleotides. Each sample yielded at least 3 million CDR3-containing paired-end reads. All of the RNA was converted into first-strand cDNA using the Mint cDNA synthesis kit, with a TRBC-specific oligonucleotide serving as the primer. All cDNA was treated with uracil-DNA glycosylase and then went through a first 18-cycle PCR with the universal primers M1SS and BC2_uni_R. In the paper's pipeline: For normalization, 1 million high-quality reads were randomly selected from each sample, with every read carrying a distinct molecular identifier. Reads sharing molecular identifiers were discarded rather than binned into consensus sequences. CDR3 identification, clonotype clustering and error correction used MiTCR with a Q25 quality threshold and the strictest error-elimination algorithm. A nonparametric unseen species model with Euler transformation was used to estimate lower-bound total TCR beta diversity. The public sequencing data were trimmed at Q25 with fastp and processed into clonotypes with MiXCR by TCRdb, which kept only in-frame beta chains. One record per CDR3 amino acid sequence lists the most common genes and DNA. These V and J calls rely on TCRdb rather than the paper's analysis. This sample comprises about 570,000 distinct CDR3 sequences, 25% to 30% of them detected only once. The leading ten clones occupy approximately 18% of the sample.

The full study reports these points: Bulk unsorted PBMC profiling prevented conclusive comparison of naive and antigen-experienced compartments. Donor CMV infection status was unknown, potentially confounding age-related changes in expanded clonotypes. Observed TCR beta diversity correlated strongly with the percentage of naive T cells measured by flow cytometry. As age increased, observed TCR beta diversity per million T cells dropped in a roughly linear way, and a significant reduction was already evident by age around 41. Total diversity estimates from one million sequenced T cells were considered lower bounds and underestimates. The long-lived group showed more naive CD4+ T cells, fewer expanded clones and increased TCR diversity than the aged group, suggesting age selection.

Sequencing was carried out using blood. Rearrangement joined TRBV20-1 to TRBJ2-3; 13 central nucleotides agree with TRBD2. This TCR derives from a woman in her sixties or seventies in good health. CDR3 loop: CSAGTSGGTDTQYF. The DNA sequence follows: TGCAGTGCAGGGACTAGCGGGGGCACAGATACGCAGTATTTT.